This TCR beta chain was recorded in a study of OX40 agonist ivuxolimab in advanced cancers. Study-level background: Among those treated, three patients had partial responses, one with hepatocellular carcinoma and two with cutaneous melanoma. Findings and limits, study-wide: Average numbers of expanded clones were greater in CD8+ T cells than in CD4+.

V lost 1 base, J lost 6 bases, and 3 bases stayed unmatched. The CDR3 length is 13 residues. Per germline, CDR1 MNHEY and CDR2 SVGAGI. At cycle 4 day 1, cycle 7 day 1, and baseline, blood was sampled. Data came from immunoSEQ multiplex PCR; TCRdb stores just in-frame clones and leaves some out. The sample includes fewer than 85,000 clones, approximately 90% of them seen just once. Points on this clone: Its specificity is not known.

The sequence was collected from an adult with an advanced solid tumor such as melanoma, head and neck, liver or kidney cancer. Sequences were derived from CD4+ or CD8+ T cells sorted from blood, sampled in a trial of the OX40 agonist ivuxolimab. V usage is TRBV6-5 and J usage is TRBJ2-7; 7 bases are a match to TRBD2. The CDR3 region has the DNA TGTGCCAGCAGTTACTACCCGGGGGGCGAGCAGTACTTC. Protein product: CASSYYPGGEQYF.